This is a list of T cell receptor beta chains from one sample in a study of CD8 T cells in Susac syndrome. Using its own MiXCR run on the immunoSEQ multiplex PCR reads, TCRdb lists one record per CDR3 protein. Of about 190,000 distinct CDR3 sequences in the sample, roughly 94% were seen once. The sequencing input was CD8+ T cells from PBMCs. All receptors come from a human donor with Susac syndrome. CDR3s include the opening cysteine and the closing phenylalanine or tryptophan. Fields, in order: CDR3 length, J gene, clone size, V gene, D gene, CDR3 protein, CDR3 DNA. The D gene is left open where the match is weak. Only some rows state a clone size, as once, few, many or a class for expanded clones.

cdr3_length: 13
j_call: TRBJ2-1
clone_size: NA
v_call: TRBV27
d_call: TRBD1
cdr3_aa: CASSSDRYNEQFF
cdr3_nt: TGTGCCAGCAGTTCGGACAGGTACAATGAGCAGTTCTTC

cdr3_length: 17
j_call: TRBJ2-3
clone_size: NA
v_call: TRBV7-8
d_call: TRBD2
cdr3_aa: CASSPNRTSGFTDTQYF
cdr3_nt: TGTGCCAGCAGCCCTAACCGGACTAGCGGGTTCACAGATACGCAGTATTTT

cdr3_length: 15
j_call: TRBJ1-5
clone_size: once
v_call: TRBV4-1
d_call: NA
cdr3_aa: CASSQELSGDQPQHF
cdr3_nt: TGCGCCAGCAGCCAAGAGCTATCGGGAGATCAGCCCCAGCATTTT

cdr3_length: 16
j_call: TRBJ2-1
clone_size: NA
v_call: TRBV4-1
d_call: TRBD2
cdr3_aa: CASSQSKASGSNEQFF
cdr3_nt: TGCGCCAGCAGCCAATCAAAGGCTAGCGGGAGTAATGAGCAGTTCTTC

cdr3_length: 14
j_call: TRBJ2-7
clone_size: NA
v_call: TRBV6-5
d_call: TRBD1
cdr3_aa: CASSPRTGGYEQYF
cdr3_nt: TGTGCCAGCAGCCCTAGGACAGGGGGCTACGAGCAGTACTTC

cdr3_length: 12
j_call: TRBJ1-2
clone_size: NA
v_call: TRBV9
d_call: NA
cdr3_aa: CASSVTGNGYTF
cdr3_nt: TGTGCCAGCAGCGTAACAGGGAATGGCTACACCTTC

cdr3_length: 15
j_call: TRBJ2-7
clone_size: NA
v_call: TRBV6-5
d_call: TRBD2
cdr3_aa: CASSYGGGRAYEQYF
cdr3_nt: TGTGCCAGCAGTTACGGGGGCGGGAGGGCCTACGAGCAGTACTTC

cdr3_length: 15
j_call: TRBJ2-7
clone_size: NA
v_call: TRBV20-1
d_call: NA
cdr3_aa: CSARNPSDRDYEQYF
cdr3_nt: TGCAGTGCTAGAAACCCCTCGGACAGAGACTACGAGCAGTACTTC

cdr3_length: 13
j_call: TRBJ2-1
clone_size: NA
v_call: TRBV19
d_call: NA
cdr3_aa: CASSPDGRNEQFF
cdr3_nt: TGTGCCAGTAGTCCCGACGGCCGCAATGAGCAGTTCTTC

cdr3_length: 12
j_call: TRBJ2-5
clone_size: NA
v_call: TRBV11-2
d_call: NA
cdr3_aa: CASSGSQETQYF
cdr3_nt: TGTGCCAGCAGCGGCTCCCAAGAGACCCAGTACTTC

cdr3_length: 14
j_call: TRBJ2-1
clone_size: NA
v_call: TRBV7-9
d_call: NA
cdr3_aa: CASTSGLTIDEQFF
cdr3_nt: TGTGCCAGCACCTCGGGACTTACAATCGATGAGCAGTTCTTC

cdr3_length: 15
j_call: TRBJ1-4
clone_size: NA
v_call: TRBV4-1
d_call: NA
cdr3_aa: CASSRYQSTNEKLFF
cdr3_nt: TGCGCCAGCAGCCGATACCAATCAACTAATGAAAAACTGTTTTTT

cdr3_length: 13
j_call: TRBJ2-1
clone_size: NA
v_call: TRBV5-1
d_call: TRBD1
cdr3_aa: CASTDRGYNEQFF
cdr3_nt: TGCGCCAGCACTGACAGGGGCTACAATGAGCAGTTCTTC

cdr3_length: 15
j_call: TRBJ1-2
clone_size: NA
v_call: TRBV27
d_call: TRBD1
cdr3_aa: CASSLDGQGGYGYTF
cdr3_nt: TGTGCCAGCAGCCTCGATGGACAGGGAGGGTATGGCTACACCTTC

cdr3_length: 13
j_call: TRBJ1-2
clone_size: NA
v_call: TRBV2
d_call: NA
cdr3_aa: CASSEQINYGYTF
cdr3_nt: TGTGCCAGCAGTGAACAGATAAACTATGGCTACACCTTC

cdr3_length: 13
j_call: TRBJ1-1
clone_size: NA
v_call: TRBV5-6
d_call: NA
cdr3_aa: CASSFLEGTEAFF
cdr3_nt: TGTGCCAGCAGCTTTTTGGAGGGAACTGAAGCTTTCTTT

cdr3_length: 13
j_call: TRBJ1-2
clone_size: once
v_call: TRBV20-1
d_call: TRBD1
cdr3_aa: CSARDRDNYGYTF
cdr3_nt: TGCAGTGCTAGGGACAGGGACAACTATGGCTACACCTTC